A selection of T cell receptor beta chains follows, all from one sample in a study of T cells in localized non-small cell lung cancer. Data came from immunoSEQ multiplex PCR; TCRdb stores just in-frame clones and leaves some out. Altogether 860 or so clones are present, about a fifth being singletons, with the ten largest covering about a sixth. Here the sequenced sample was normal lung tissue next to the tumor, taken before any cancer treatment. These receptors came from a man aged 35 to 69 with stage III lung adenocarcinoma. The CDR3 runs from the conserved cysteine through the conserved F or W. D genes are given only for firm matches. A clone size is listed for some rows: how often the clone was seen (once, few, many), or a class if it is expanded.

TRBJ2-2 NA TRBV11-3 NA CASSPDSGPIWARELFF TGTGCCAGCAGCCCCGATTCGGGACCAATATGGGCCAGGGAGCTGTTTTTT
TRBJ2-2 medium-sized TRBV11-3 NA CASSWSSALRTGELFF TGTGCCAGCAGCTGGTCTAGCGCCCTGCGGACCGGGGAGCTGTTTTTT
TRBJ2-2 NA TRBV28 TRBD1 CASSDSGTGRTGELFF TGTGCCAGCAGCGACTCCGGGACAGGGCGCACCGGGGAGCTGTTTTTT
TRBJ1-5 few TRBV11-3 NA CASSLGSGASDSQPQHF TGTGCCAGCAGCTTAGGCTCCGGGGCCAGTGACAGTCAGCCCCAGCATTTT
TRBJ2-7 NA TRBV28 NA CASDQGRRKQYF TGTGCCAGCGACCAGGGACGTCGTAAGCAGTACTTC
TRBJ2-3 NA TRBV11-3 NA CASTRGAPSGFTDTQYF TGTGCCAGCACCCGTGGGGCCCCCAGTGGGTTCACAGATACGCAGTATTTT
TRBJ2-1 large TRBV11-3 TRBD2 CASSLRGAGSEEQFF TGTGCCAGCAGCTTAAGAGGAGCGGGGTCTGAGGAGCAGTTCTTC
TRBJ1-1 few TRBV14 TRBD1 CASSPSGQTNTEAFF TGTGCCAGCAGCCCTTCGGGACAGACGAACACTGAAGCTTTCTTT
TRBJ2-3 NA TRBV28 TRBD1 CASRTPGGLTQYF TGTGCCAGCAGAACACCAGGGGGTCTCACGCAGTATTTT
TRBJ2-5 NA TRBV11-3 TRBD2 CASSKGTSLQETQYF TGTGCCAGCAGCAAAGGGACTAGCCTCCAAGAGACCCAGTACTTC
TRBJ1-1 few TRBV7-2 NA CASSPPGGTEAFF TGTGCCAGCAGCCCGCCGGGGGGGACTGAAGCTTTCTTT
TRBJ1-1 few TRBV19 NA CASSAMNTEAFF TGTGCCAGTAGTGCGATGAACACTGAAGCTTTCTTT
TRBJ2-3 NA TRBV28 TRBD1 CASSTAGQGIRTQYF TGTGCCAGCAGTACCGCGGGACAGGGAATCCGTACGCAGTATTTT
TRBJ1-2 NA TRBV28 NA CASSEGHEDYGYTF TGTGCCAGCAGTGAGGGACATGAGGACTATGGCTACACCTTC
TRBJ1-4 few TRBV18 NA CASSPGRTGRGEKLFF TGTGCCAGCTCACCAGGACGAACAGGGAGGGGTGAAAAACTGTTTTTT
TRBJ1-2 NA TRBV6-8 NA CASSAHPTAANYGYTF TGTGCCAGCAGTGCCCACCCGACAGCAGCTAACTATGGCTACACCTTC
TRBJ2-7 few TRBV11-3 NA CASSLVGGDSYEQYF TGTGCCAGCAGCTTAGTTGGCGGGGACTCCTACGAGCAGTACTTC
TRBJ2-7 large TRBV9 TRBD1 CASSESTGVYYEQYF TGTGCCAGCAGTGAGTCGACAGGGGTTTACTACGAGCAGTACTTC
TRBJ2-7 NA TRBV6-8 TRBD2 CASSSERGGRRMEQYF TGTGCCAGCAGTAGCGAGCGGGGGGGCCGTAGGATGGAGCAGTACTTC
TRBJ2-1 once TRBV30 NA CAWSVQRGEQFF TGTGCCTGGAGTGTACAGCGCGGGGAGCAGTTCTTC
TRBJ2-7 NA TRBV6-8 NA CASSRHRNYEQYF TGTGCCAGCAGTCGGCACCGAAACTACGAGCAGTACTTC
TRBJ2-3 few TRBV30 NA CAWSVGIVSDTQYF TGTGCCTGGAGTGTAGGGATTGTGTCAGATACGCAGTATTTT
TRBJ1-3 few TRBV9 NA CASTAAYSGNTIYF TGTGCCAGCACTGCTGCTTACTCTGGAAACACCATATATTTT
TRBJ1-5 medium-sized TRBV9 NA CASSLRTERNQPQHF TGTGCCAGCAGCTTAAGGACAGAGAGAAATCAGCCCCAGCATTTT
TRBJ2-3 medium-sized TRBV11-3 NA CASSLEGADGDTQYF TGTGCCAGCAGCTTGGAAGGGGCCGACGGAGATACGCAGTATTTT
TRBJ2-1 NA TRBV23-1 TRBD1 CASSHSQTGGFVMAYNEQFF TGCGCCAGCAGTCATTCCCAGACAGGGGGCTTTGTTATGGCCTACAATGAGCAGTTCTTC
TRBJ1-1 NA TRBV11-3 NA CASSLGRGSTEAFF TGTGCCAGCAGCTTAGGGAGGGGGAGCACTGAAGCTTTCTTT
TRBJ2-1 NA TRBV30 NA CAWEPGLTYNEQFF TGTGCCTGGGAACCGGGCCTGACCTACAATGAGCAGTTCTTC
TRBJ1-1 NA TRBV28 TRBD1 CASSRGQANTEAFF TGTGCCAGCAGCCGGGGACAGGCGAACACTGAAGCTTTCTTT
TRBJ2-7 few TRBV11-3 NA CASSSPLGGYEQYF TGTGCCAGCAGCTCACCTCTTGGGGGGTACGAGCAGTACTTC
TRBJ1-2 medium-sized TRBV11-3 NA CASSLAGAGNYGYTF TGTGCCAGCAGCTTGGCCGGGGCAGGGAACTATGGCTACACCTTC
TRBJ2-7 medium-sized TRBV5-1 TRBD2 CASSQDSSGEYEQYF TGCGCCAGCAGCCAAGATTCTAGCGGGGAGTACGAGCAGTACTTC
TRBJ2-7 few TRBV19 TRBD1 CASSSQGTYEQYF TGTGCCAGTAGCTCACAGGGGACCTACGAGCAGTACTTC
TRBJ2-7 NA TRBV18 NA CASSPSHNYEQYF TGTGCCAGCTCACCATCCCACAACTACGAGCAGTACTTC
TRBJ1-5 NA TRBV18 TRBD1 CASSPGQGMGQPQHF TGTGCCAGCTCACCGGGACAGGGTATGGGTCAGCCCCAGCATTTT
TRBJ1-1 few TRBV19 NA CASTRAGVNTEAFF TGTGCCAGTACGAGGGCCGGGGTGAACACTGAAGCTTTCTTT
TRBJ1-2 few TRBV28 TRBD1 CASSSAQQGINHYGYTF TGTGCCAGCAGTTCTGCCCAACAGGGGATAAACCACTATGGCTACACCTTC
TRBJ1-5 few TRBV18 NA CASSPGTGYDQPQHF TGTGCCAGCTCACCAGGTACAGGCTATGATCAGCCCCAGCATTTT
TRBJ2-4 few TRBV19 NA CASSIDNSIGKNIQYF TGTGCCAGTAGTATAGACAACTCCATAGGCAAAAACATTCAGTACTTC
TRBJ2-1 NA TRBV6-8 NA CASSTALHNEQFF TGTGCCAGCAGTACCGCTCTACACAATGAGCAGTTCTTC
TRBJ1-1 NA TRBV11-3 NA CASTLESDGSTEAFF TGTGCCAGCACCCTAGAATCCGACGGGAGCACTGAAGCTTTCTTT
TRBJ1-2 NA TRBV14 NA CASGRGNYGYTF TGTGCCAGCGGAAGGGGAAACTATGGCTACACCTTC
TRBJ2-5 NA TRBV11-3 NA CASSFRNQGSGETQYF TGTGCCAGCAGCTTTAGGAATCAGGGTTCGGGGGAGACCCAGTACTTC
TRBJ1-2 few TRBV11-3 TRBD1 CASSSGTGDFYGYTF TGTGCCAGCAGCTCCGGGACAGGGGACTTCTATGGCTACACCTTC
TRBJ2-5 NA TRBV19 TRBD2 CASRSSGGQETQYF TGTGCCAGTAGGAGTAGCGGGGGTCAAGAGACCCAGTACTTC
TRBJ2-2 NA TRBV28 TRBD1 CASSFQGANTGELFF TGTGCCAGCAGTTTCCAGGGGGCCAACACCGGGGAGCTGTTTTTT
TRBJ2-7 medium-sized TRBV9 TRBD1 CASSFHRGRYEQYF TGTGCCAGCAGCTTCCACAGGGGGCGGTACGAGCAGTACTTC
TRBJ1-6 NA TRBV25-1 TRBD1 CASSGTGDSSPLHF TGTGCCAGCAGTGGGACAGGGGACAGTTCACCCCTCCACTTT
TRBJ1-1 NA TRBV23-1 NA CASSHHTNTEAFF TGCGCCAGCAGTCACCATACGAACACTGAAGCTTTCTTT
TRBJ2-7 NA TRBV11-3 NA CASSSRSDLTYEQYF TGTGCCAGCAGCTCCCGTTCGGACCTCACCTACGAGCAGTACTTC
TRBJ1-5 few TRBV19 TRBD1 CASSSWDSQPQHF TGTGCCAGTAGTAGTTGGGACAGCCAGCCCCAGCATTTT
TRBJ1-3 few TRBV11-3 NA CASSRRDTGNTIYF TGTGCCAGCAGCCGCAGGGACACGGGAAACACCATATATTTT
TRBJ1-1 NA TRBV30 NA CAWSVQRRGTFF TGTGCCTGGAGTGTACAGCGAAGGGGAACTTTCTTT
TRBJ2-7 NA TRBV6-8 TRBD1 CASSTGTGEHEQYF TGTGCCAGCAGTACCGGGACAGGGGAACACGAGCAGTACTTC
TRBJ2-5 NA TRBV11-3 TRBD2 CASSLTSGSPETQYF TGTGCCAGCAGCTTGACTAGCGGGAGCCCAGAGACCCAGTACTTC
TRBJ2-5 medium-sized TRBV6-8 TRBD2 CASSGWGGQETQYF TGTGCCAGCAGCGGTTGGGGGGGCCAAGAGACCCAGTACTTC
TRBJ2-5 NA TRBV9 TRBD2 CASSSHPPGLAGGGETQYF TGTGCCAGCAGCTCCCACCCCCCGGGACTAGCGGGAGGGGGAGAGACCCAGTACTTC